The 22 T cell receptor beta chains in this list originate from one sample, sequenced in a study of breast tumors, draining lymph nodes, adjacent tissues. Samples came from axillary lymph nodes draining the breast cancer. TCRdb reprocessed the multiplex PCR reads via MiXCR and lists one record per CDR3 protein. The data contain about 230,000 distinct CDR3 sequences, about a third of them singletons. Sequencing was performed on axillary lymph node tissue. The receptors derive from a female donor with breast cancer. Some clones in this sample may be carry-over from other donors' samples.

This clonotype was detected ten times or more. CDR3 DNA sequence: TGTGCCAGCAGCCCCGCGACGGGTTACGAGCAGTACTTC. Translated, it gives CASSPATGYEQYF. The chain uses TRBV7-9 and TRBJ2-7; no clear D gene. CDR1 and CDR2 from the germline V gene are SEHNR and FQNEAQ (reference sequence). The CDR3 is 13 residues long. The V end lost 5 bases, the J end lost 4 bases, and 12 bases lay between the germline ends.

There are many counts of this clonotype. The CDR3 loop reads CASSLGGSGYQETQYF. Written as DNA, the CDR3 is TGCGCCAGCAGCTTGGGGGGTTCGGGGTACCAAGAGACCCAGTACTTC. The chain recombines TRBV5-1 with TRBJ2-5; tentatively, D is TRBD2 (5 bases). Germline CDR1 reads SGHRS; CDR2 reads YFSETQ. The CDR3 is made up of 16 amino acids. Trimming shortened V by 0 bases and J by 0 bases, and 12 bases separated the two germline ends.

This clonotype was recorded many times. The V gene is TRBV6-1, the J gene TRBJ2-1; possibly TRBD1 or TRBD2 for D (5 bases each). The CDR3 is 14 amino acids. V gave up 5 bases and J gave up 6 bases, with 14 bases separating them. The germline V gene encodes CDR1 MNHNS and CDR2 SASEGT. CDR3 DNA: TGTGCCAGCAGTTCCCGGATTGGGGGCAATGAGCAGTTCTTC. It is translated as CASSSRIGGNEQFF.

J is TRBJ2-7 and V is TRBV24-1, with TRBD2 matching over 7 bases. V gave up 8 bases and J gave up 3 bases; unmatched junction bases: 21. Per the germline V gene, CDR1 is KGHDR and CDR2 is SFDVKD. This CDR3 has 18 amino acids. The CDR3 DNA sequence: TGTGCCACCACACCCGAGCGGCGGGAGATTCACCGGGGCTACGAGCAGTACTTC. Translated, it gives CATTPERREIHRGYEQYF.

This clonotype was seen at least ten times. The rearrangement uses TRBV19 and TRBJ2-3; TRBD2 agrees at 11 bases. V shed 5 bases, J shed 0 bases, and the junction held 13 bases outside the gene matches. CDR3 length equals 19 residues. Germline V gene data show CDR1 as LNHDA and CDR2 as SQIVND (reference sequence). CDR3 loop: CASSLIPQTSGVSTDTQYF. DNA of the CDR3: TGTGCCAGTAGTCTCATCCCCCAGACTAGCGGGGTTAGCACAGATACGCAGTATTTT.

Ten or more counts support this clonotype. The rearrangement uses TRBV2 and TRBJ1-6; 9 positions agree with TRBD1. Germline assignment: CDR1 SNHLY and CDR2 FYNNEI. V was clipped by 11 bases and J by 10 bases; unmatched bases: 9. The CDR3 contains 13 residues. The CDR3 DNA sequence: TGTGCCGGACGGACAGGGGCAAAATCACCCCTCCACTTT. This gives the protein CAGRTGAKSPLHF.

On this clonotype: Possible read error: a much larger clone is one base away. V and J are TRBV6-6 and TRBJ2-1; D gene uncertain. Germline V gene sequence: CDR1 MNHNY, CDR2 SVGAGI (reference sequence). The CDR3 length is 16 residues. The CDR3 here is CAGSFLHTMSSNEQFF. The CDR3 DNA sequence: TGTGCCGGCAGTTTCCTACATACTATGTCGTCCAATGAGCAGTTCTTC.

The rearrangement links TRBV20-1 to TRBJ1-4; 10 positions agree with TRBD1. In germline, CDR1 is DFQATT, CDR2 SNEGSKA (reference sequence). This CDR3 comprises 14 residues. J lost 11 bases, V lost 6 bases, and 12 bases had no gene match. The CDR3 here is CSAPAGQGRNKLFF. The CDR3 region has the DNA TGCAGTGCCCCAGCGGGACAGGGGAGAAATAAACTGTTTTTT.

The rearrangement uses TRBV5-4 and TRBJ1-1; D uncertain. The CDR3 is 11 residues long. V was cut by 3 bases and J by 1 base, with 1 base left in between. CDR1 and CDR2 from the germline V gene are SGHNT and YYREEE (reference sequence). This CDR3 is CASSWNTEAFF. DNA of the CDR3: TGTGCCAGCAGCTGGAACACTGAAGCTTTCTTT.

This clonotype came up many times. This sequence joins TRBV28 and TRBJ1-5, with 9 positions matching TRBD1. V shed 4 bases and J 6 bases; nucleotides not matched to a gene: 10. The CDR3 spans 16 residues. The germline CDR1 and CDR2 sequences are MDHEN and SYDVKM. The CDR3 DNA reads as TGTGCCAGCAGTTCCCCTGGTGGACAGGGGCGTCAGCCCCAGCATTTT. As protein: CASSSPGGQGRQPQHF.

Worth noting for this clonotype: One junction end disagrees with the germline gene, perhaps due to a read error. The chain has TRBV7-9 and TRBJ2-1; 8 bases match TRBD2. This CDR3 contains 19 residues. Germline CDR1 and CDR2: SEHNR and FQNEAQ (reference sequence). The CDR3, as DNA: TGTGCCAGCAGCTTCTTCTCTAGCGGGCCCACACCTTCCTGCAATGAGCGGTTCTTC. This translates into CASSFFSSGPTPSCNERFF. Based on the CDR3 plus reference TRBV7-9 and TRBJ2-1, the full variable domain is DTGVSQNPRHKITKRGQNVTFRCDPISEHNRLYWYRQTLGQGPEFLTYFQNEAQLEKSRLLSDRFSAERPKGSFSTLEIQRTEQGDSAMYLCASSFFSSGPTPSCNERFFGPGTRLTVL.

This clonotype was seen at least ten times. The rearrangement joins TRBV7-3 to TRBJ2-1; the D gene is possibly TRBD2 (6 bases). Germline lookup yields CDR1 SGHTA and CDR2 FQGTGA. The CDR3 loop spans 16 amino acids. Trimming pared 4 bases from V and 2 bases from J, leaving 15 bases between. CDR3 nucleotides: TGTGCCAGCAGCTCCCGTAGCGGAAATACCTACAATGAGCAGTTCTTC. Its protein is CASSSRSGNTYNEQFF.

This clonotype was recorded at least ten times. The V gene is TRBV7-9, the J gene TRBJ1-4; no clear D gene. The germline gives CDR1 SEHNR, CDR2 FQNEAQ (reference sequence). V dropped 1 base and J dropped 7 bases, with 10 bases sitting between them. The CDR3 runs 14 residues. CDR3 protein: CASSLELISEKLFF. In DNA form, the CDR3 reads TGTGCCAGCAGCTTAGAGTTAATTAGTGAAAAACTGTTTTTT. Full variable domain (remainder filled in from reference TRBV7-9 and TRBJ1-4): DTGVSQNPRHKITKRGQNVTFRCDPISEHNRLYWYRQTLGQGPEFLTYFQNEAQLEKSRLLSDRFSAERPKGSFSTLEIQRTEQGDSAMYLCASSLELISEKLFFGSGTQLSVL.

The J gene is TRBJ2-7, the V gene TRBV7-2, with 10 nucleotides matching TRBD2. V was pared by 6 bases and J by 6 bases, with 5 bases of the junction left unmatched. The CDR3 runs 13 residues. Looked up from germline, CDR1 is SGHTA and CDR2 is FQGNSA. This chain's CDR3 is CASRAGGPTEQYF. For the CDR3, the DNA is TGTGCCAGCAGAGCGGGAGGGCCTACCGAGCAGTACTTC.

The chain carries TRBV15 and TRBJ2-5; D may be TRBD1 (5 bases). V lost 1 base and J lost 4, with 16 bases in between. CDR1 and CDR2 (germline): LNHNV, YYDKDF (reference sequence). The CDR3 has 16 residues. In DNA, the CDR3 is TGTGCCACCAGCAGAGCCAGAAGCAGGGTTCGAGAGACCCAGTACTTC. It specifies CATSRARSRVRETQYF.

This clonotype was recorded many times. This sequence joins TRBV14 and TRBJ2-6, with D possibly matching TRBD1 (6 bases). The CDR3 length is 14 residues. Germline-derived CDR1 and CDR2 are SGHDN and FVKESK. Trimming removed 4 bases from V and 2 bases from J, with 6 bases in between. CDR3 region: CASSRDTGANVLTF. In nucleotides, the CDR3 is TGTGCCAGCAGCCGGGACACTGGGGCCAACGTCCTGACTTTC.

There are many counts of this clonotype. V and J are TRBV12-3 or TRBV12-4 and TRBJ1-2; 7 bases map to TRBD1. J was trimmed by 2 bases and V by 5 bases; bases with no gene match: 8. This CDR3 is 15 amino acids long. CDR3 nucleotides: TGTGCCAGCAGTCCCTCAGACAGGGCAAACTATGGCTACACCTTC. This encodes CASSPSDRANYGYTF.

The J gene is TRBJ2-2, the V gene TRBV7-9; a weak D match, TRBD1 (7 bases). This CDR3 is built from 15 residues. CDR1 and CDR2 from the germline V gene are SEHNR and FQNEAQ (reference sequence). Trimming removed 4 bases at V and 7 bases at J, with 16 bases between. The CDR3 loop is CASSSGGQVGGELFF. The CDR3 DNA is TGTGCCAGCAGCTCAGGGGGGCAGGTCGGCGGGGAGCTGTTTTTT.

This clonotype was detected ten times or more. The chain combines TRBV6-1 with TRBJ1-4, with D possibly matching TRBD1 (5 bases). CDR3 length: 12 residues. Deletions cut 10 bases from V and 7 bases from J, with 13 bases between. CDR1 is MNHNS, CDR2 SASEGT, per germline. The CDR3 here is CAISGHREKLFF. In nucleotides, the CDR3 is TGTGCCATATCAGGGCACCGTGAAAAACTGTTTTTT.

This clonotype was observed a few times. This clone may be a read error of a much larger clone one base away. The rearrangement joins TRBV13 to TRBJ2-3; 7 nucleotides match TRBD2. The germline CDR1 and CDR2 sequences are PRHDT and FYEKMQ (reference sequence). This CDR3 has 14 residues. J was trimmed by 5 bases and V by 4 bases; bases with no gene match: 6. The CDR3 loop is CASSSRTRKDTQYF. DNA of the CDR3: TGTGCCAGCAGCTCCCGGACTAGGAAAGATACGCAGTATTTT.

This clonotype was counted at least ten times. This chain links TRBV6-5 with TRBJ1-6; TRBD1 matches at 9 bases. The CDR3 loop spans 22 amino acids. The V segment lost 6 bases and the J segment 7 bases; nucleotides outside the gene matches: 28. The germline V gene encodes CDR1 MNHEY and CDR2 SVGAGI. In DNA, the CDR3 is TGTGCCAGCAGCTCCTACGCGCCCGAGGGGACAGGGACATTCCTTGGGAATTCACCCCTCCACTTT. As protein: CASSSYAPEGTGTFLGNSPLHF.

The V and J genes are TRBV6-2 or TRBV6-3 and TRBJ1-1, with 9 bases aligning to TRBD1. The germline V gene has CDR1 MNHEY and CDR2 SVGEGT. The CDR3 extends over 14 amino acids. The junction had 4 bases not matched to a gene; V was cut back by 2 bases and J by 6 bases. The DNA for the CDR3 is TGTGCCAGCAGTTACCCCGGGACAGGGCCTGAAGCTTTCTTT. Amino acid sequence: CASSYPGTGPEAFF.